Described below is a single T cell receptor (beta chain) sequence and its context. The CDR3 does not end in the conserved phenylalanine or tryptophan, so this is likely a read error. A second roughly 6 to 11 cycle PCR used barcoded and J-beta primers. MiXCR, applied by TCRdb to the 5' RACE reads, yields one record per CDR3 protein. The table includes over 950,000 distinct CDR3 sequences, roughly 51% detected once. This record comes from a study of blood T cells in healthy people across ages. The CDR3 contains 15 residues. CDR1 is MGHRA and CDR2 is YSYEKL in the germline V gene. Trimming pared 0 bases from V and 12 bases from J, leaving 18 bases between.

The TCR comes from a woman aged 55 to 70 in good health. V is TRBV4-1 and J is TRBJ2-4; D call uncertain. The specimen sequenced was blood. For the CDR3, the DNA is TGCGCCAGCAGCCAAGATCCGTCGCGGAACTACGATCAGTACTTA. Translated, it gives CASSQDPSRNYDQYL.